These T cell receptor beta chains were read from a single sample in a study of cytomegalovirus exposure and HLA in healthy donors. Produced via immunoSEQ multiplex PCR; TCRdb's table is partial and in-frame only. The sample includes 110,000 or so clones, about 15% of them seen just once. Sample: PBMCs. These receptors were taken from a female donor in good health and CMV-seronegative. CDR3s include the opening cysteine and the closing phenylalanine or tryptophan. Each record gives: D gene, clone size, J gene, V gene, CDR3 DNA, CDR3 protein. D genes are given only for firm matches. For some rows the clone size is stated as once, few or many, or as a class when expanded; others skip it.

>.|.|TRBJ2-3|TRBV19
TGTGCCAGTAGTATTAGAGCAGATACGCAGTATTTT
CASSIRADTQYF
>.|.|TRBJ1-2|TRBV30
TGTGCCTGGAGTACATCCCAGCGCGCTTACTATGGCTACACCTTC
CAWSTSQRAYYGYTF
>.|.|TRBJ2-7|TRBV7-2
TGTGCCAGCAGCTTAGGTGGTCGGGACACCACCTACGAGCAGTACTTC
CASSLGGRDTTYEQYF
>.|.|TRBJ2-7|TRBV6-5
TGTGCCAGCAGTTACTCGATCAAACAGGGACCCTACGAGCAGTACTTC
CASSYSIKQGPYEQYF
>TRBD2|.|TRBJ2-3|TRBV5-4
TGTGCCAGCAGCTTGGCCCCCTTGAGCGGGGGCACAGATACGCAGTATTTT
CASSLAPLSGGTDTQYF
>.|.|TRBJ1-1|TRBV5-1
TGCGCCAGCAGCTTGTTCGGGAACACTGAAGCTTTCTTT
CASSLFGNTEAFF
>TRBD1|.|TRBJ1-2|TRBV2
TGTGCCAGCACCGGGACAGGGGGCGCCGGGGGTGGCTACACCTTC
CASTGTGGAGGGYTF
>TRBD2|.|TRBJ2-7|TRBV27
TGTGCCAGCAGTTCCTTACTAGCGGGGCCCTCCTACGAGCAGTACTTC
CASSSLLAGPSYEQYF
>.|few|TRBJ2-1|TRBV4-3
TGCGCCAGCAGCCAAGATAGAGGATTCGTCCCCTACAATGAGCAGTTCTTC
CASSQDRGFVPYNEQFF
>.|.|TRBJ1-6|TRBV30
TGTGCCTGGAGTGTAGGGGATTCACCCCTCCACTTT
CAWSVGDSPLHF
>TRBD1|.|TRBJ2-7|TRBV9
TGTGCCAGCAGCAGACAGGGCTACGCTTCCTACGAGCAGTACTTC
CASSRQGYASYEQYF
>.|few|TRBJ1-5|TRBV11-2
TGTGCCAGCAGCTTAGAGGACAGTCAGCCCCAGCATTTT
CASSLEDSQPQHF
>TRBD2|.|TRBJ2-7|TRBV6-5
TGTGCCAGCAGCCCTGATGGACTAGTACGAGCCGAGCAGTACTTC
CASSPDGLVRAEQYF
>TRBD2|.|TRBJ2-7|TRBV7-9
TGTGCCAGCAGCTTAGCGACTAGCGGGGGCTACGAGCAGTACTTC
CASSLATSGGYEQYF
>.|.|TRBJ1-2|TRBV6-1
TGTGCCAGCAGTGAAGGTGCGGACAGCTATGGCTACACCTTC
CASSEGADSYGYTF
>TRBD1|.|TRBJ2-2|TRBV5-1
TGCGCCAGCAGCCGGGGACAGACAAACACCGGGGAGCTGTTTTTT
CASSRGQTNTGELFF
>.|.|TRBJ2-2|TRBV5-4
TGTGCCAGCAGCACAAACACCGGGGAGCTGTTTTTT
CASSTNTGELFF
>TRBD1|few|TRBJ1-1|TRBV7-9
TGTGCCAGCAGCTTTTCAGGGGGTTACACTGAAGCTTTCTTT
CASSFSGGYTEAFF
>.|.|TRBJ1-1|TRBV29-1
TGCAGCGTGGGGGGACGCCTGAACACTGAAGCTTTCTTT
CSVGGRLNTEAFF
>.|few|TRBJ1-2|TRBV7-2
TGTGCCAGCAGCTTAGTCCGGGGGGGGTATGGCTACACCTTC
CASSLVRGGYGYTF
>.|.|TRBJ2-6|TRBV7-7
TGTGCTAGCCCCGCACCACACGGGGCCAACGTCCTGACTTTC
CASPAPHGANVLTF
>TRBD1|few|TRBJ1-5|TRBV4-3
TGCGCCAGCAGCCAAGGACAGGGGGCTGGACAGCCCCAGCATTTT
CASSQGQGAGQPQHF
>.|.|TRBJ1-5|TRBV19
TGTGCCAGTAGTATCGCAGGGTGGAATCAGCCCCAGCATTTT
CASSIAGWNQPQHF
>.|.|TRBJ2-7|TRBV7-2
TGTGCCAGCAGCCCGAGCCGGACTGGACGATCCTACGAGCAGTACTTC
CASSPSRTGRSYEQYF
>.|few|TRBJ1-1|TRBV7-2
TGTGCCAGCAGCCGGGGGTGGGGGGTGAACACTGAAGCTTTCTTT
CASSRGWGVNTEAFF
>TRBD1|.|TRBJ2-7|TRBV28
TGTGCCAGCAGTATTGGGACAGGGGTCAAGCAGTACTTC
CASSIGTGVKQYF
>TRBD2|few|TRBJ2-2|TRBV5-1
TGCGCCAGCAGCTCACCGACCGGACTAGCGGGAGGGACGAACACCGGGGAGCTGTTTTTT
CASSSPTGLAGGTNTGELFF
>.|.|TRBJ2-1|TRBV4-3
TGCGCCAGCAGCCAAGGACGGGTGTATGAGCAGTTCTTC
CASSQGRVYEQFF
>TRBD1|.|TRBJ1-2|TRBV7-9
TGTGCCAGCACCTCTGCAGGGGGGATCTTAACTAGAGGTGGCTACACCTTC
CASTSAGGILTRGGYTF
>TRBD2|.|TRBJ2-5|TRBV20-1
TGCAGTAACGAGCGGGACGAGACCCAGTACTTC
CSNERDETQYF
>TRBD1|.|TRBJ2-7|TRBV2
TGTGCCAGCAGATTCAGGACAGGGGGAGACGAGCAGTACTTC
CASRFRTGGDEQYF
>.|few|TRBJ1-2|TRBV7-3
TGTGCCAGCAGCCCGGGCGGGGGCTATGGCTACACCTTC
CASSPGGGYGYTF
>TRBD2|.|TRBJ2-5|TRBV7-2
TGTGCCAGCAGCTTGACTAGCGGCCCCAAGACCCAGTACTTC
CASSLTSGPKTQYF
>TRBD1|.|TRBJ1-5|TRBV11-2
TGTGCCAGCAGCTTAGGATCGGGGACAGTTGGTCAGCCCCAGCATTTT
CASSLGSGTVGQPQHF
>TRBD2|.|TRBJ2-5|TRBV11-2
TGTGCCAGCAGCTCCGTTTCTAGCGGGGGACAAGAGACCCAGTACTTC
CASSSVSSGGQETQYF
>.|.|TRBJ1-3|TRBV7-6
TGTGCCAGCAGCTTAGGTATACTAAGCAACTCTGGAAACACCATATATTTT
CASSLGILSNSGNTIYF
>TRBD2|.|TRBJ2-1|TRBV4-3
TGCGCCAGCAGCCAGGCCGGGACTAGGCCCTACAATGAGCAGTTCTTC
CASSQAGTRPYNEQFF
>TRBD2|.|TRBJ2-3|TRBV6-6
TGTGCCAGCAGTTTGGGGACTAGCGGGGGTGGAGATACGCAGTATTTT
CASSLGTSGGGDTQYF